The 23 T cell receptor beta chains listed next were all sequenced from one sample in a study of regulatory T cells in long-lasting Graves disease. Described time point: newly diagnosed GD, antithyroid drugs for less than 3 months. PBMCs provided the RNA from which the TCR library was made. To make TCR beta libraries, researchers used iRepertoire HTBI primers and Arm-PCR of CDR3 regions. TCRdb passed the multiplex PCR reads through MiXCR, listing each CDR3 protein once. The repertoire holds a few hundred thousand distinct CDR3 sequences, with 15% to 20% as singletons. The sequencing used peripheral blood mononuclear cells (PBMCs), collected at new diagnosis, from a patient treated with antithyroid drugs. Receptor source: a female donor with Graves disease.

This clonotype was seen repeatedly, ten times or more. The rearrangement links TRBV6-2 or TRBV6-3 to TRBJ2-1; 14 nucleotides agree with TRBD2. Germline V lookup: CDR1 MNHEY, CDR2 SVGEGT. The CDR3 totals 16 residues. With V trimmed by 4 bases and J by 8 bases, 7 bases remained unmatched. The CDR3 nucleotides read TGTGCCAGCAGTTCCCAGGGACTAGCGGGAGTTGATGAGCAGTTCTTC. This encodes CASSSQGLAGVDEQFF.

The J gene is TRBJ1-5, the V gene TRBV4-1; D uncertain. CDR3 length: 15 residues. Germline assignment: CDR1 MGHRA and CDR2 YSYEKL. V was pared by 0 bases and J by 3 bases, with 9 bases between. For the CDR3, the DNA is TGCGCCAGCAGCCAAGATCGCAGCCCCAATCAGCCCCAGCATTTT. Translating it yields CASSQDRSPNQPQHF.

This clonotype was counted at least ten times. The rearrangement uses TRBV3-1 and TRBJ2-5; D may be TRBD2 (6 bases). With 1 base removed from V and 3 bases from J, the gap between germline ends came to 21 bases. Per germline, CDR1 LGHDT and CDR2 YNNKEL (reference sequence). This CDR3 contains 18 residues. The CDR3 region is CASSQVRGVGSGEETQYF. CDR3 bases: TGTGCCAGCAGCCAAGTAAGAGGGGTTGGGTCGGGAGAAGAGACCCAGTACTTC.

This chain joins TRBV19 and TRBJ1-5; D uncertain. Germline lookup yields CDR1 LNHDA and CDR2 SQIVND (reference sequence). The CDR3 contains 14 residues. The V and J ends lost 1 base and 3 bases respectively, with 7 bases between them. The CDR3 is CASSIGPINQPQHF. The CDR3 DNA sequence: TGTGCCAGTAGTATAGGCCCGATCAATCAGCCCCAGCATTTT.

This clonotype came up a few times. A much bigger clone sits one base away, suggesting this may be a read error. The V call is TRBV19, the J call TRBJ2-1, with 11 bases identical to TRBD2. The CDR3 has 17 amino acids. V shed 0 bases and J 7 bases; nucleotides not matched to a gene: 8. Germline CDR1 is LNHDA and CDR2 is SQIVND (reference sequence). DNA for the CDR3: TGTGCCAGTAGTATAGAACTAGCGGGAGTATACAGGAATGAGCAGTTCTTC. It yields the protein CASSIELAGVYRNEQFF.

The table lists this clonotype with many counts. The chain's CDR3 is CASSLRVDYAETQYF. The DNA of the CDR3 is TGTGCCAGCAGTTTAAGGGTTGATTATGCGGAGACCCAGTACTTC. The rearrangement links TRBV12-3 or TRBV12-4 to TRBJ2-5; no definite D call. The CDR3 sequence is 15 residues long. The germline V and J ends were trimmed by 2 bases and 5 bases, with 15 bases remaining between them.

This chain links TRBV5-1 with TRBJ2-7; D perhaps matches TRBD2 (5 bases). CDR1 is SGHRS and CDR2 is YFSETQ in the germline V gene. CDR3 length equals 15 residues. V was cut by 2 bases and J by 9 bases, with 21 bases left in between. The DNA of the CDR3 is TGCGCCAGCAGCTTCGGGATAGTTCCCACGATCGGGCAGTACTTC. Its protein product is CASSFGIVPTIGQYF.

This clonotype was recorded a few times. One base away lies a much larger clone, so this may be a sequencing read error. The chain recombines TRBV29-1 with TRBJ2-1; tentatively, D is TRBD2 (7 bases). Germline CDR1 and CDR2: SQVTM and ANQGSEA. Trimming removed 0 bases at V and 8 bases at J, with 17 bases between. CDR3 length: 15 amino acids. CDR3: CSVEEGGGRGDEQFF. In DNA form, the CDR3 reads TGCAGCGTTGAAGAGGGGGGGGGCCGTGGAGATGAGCAGTTCTTC.

This clonotype was seen at least ten times. The chain is built from TRBV7-2 and TRBJ1-2; 10 bases agree with TRBD1. CDR3 length: 14 amino acids. With 3 bases clipped from V and 8 bases from J, the junction kept 6 bases outside the gene matches. CDR1 is SGHTA, CDR2 FQGNSA, per germline. CDR3 in DNA: TGTGCCAGCAGCTTTAGTCGGACAGGGGGGGGCTACACCTTC. It yields the protein CASSFSRTGGGYTF.

This clonotype showed up just a few times. This chain's CDR3 is CASSSSGRFGNEQFF. For the CDR3, the DNA is TGTGCCAGCAGCTCTAGCGGGAGGTTTGGGAATGAGCAGTTCTTC. The chain joins TRBV7-9 to TRBJ2-1, with 11 positions matching TRBD2. Germline CDR1 reads SEHNR; CDR2 reads FQNEAQ (reference sequence). The junction had 6 bases not matched to a gene; V was cut back by 4 bases and J by 7 bases. The CDR3 is 15 residues long. Looking up the rest from reference TRBV7-9 and TRBJ2-1 gives the full variable domain: DTGVSQNPRHKITKRGQNVTFRCDPISEHNRLYWYRQTLGQGPEFLTYFQNEAQLEKSRLLSDRFSAERPKGSFSTLEIQRTEQGDSAMYLCASSSSGRFGNEQFFGPGTRLTVL.

The sample holds many counts of this clonotype. The genes are TRBV7-9 and TRBJ2-1, with TRBD1 matching over 9 bases. CDR1 and CDR2 from the germline V gene are SEHNR and FQNEAQ (reference sequence). This CDR3 is 15 amino acids long. J was trimmed by 8 bases and V by 4 bases; bases with no gene match: 9. In DNA, the CDR3 is TGTGCCAGCAGCTCAAGGGGACAGGGAGGCGATGAGCAGTTCTTC. It yields the protein CASSSRGQGGDEQFF.

Of note for this clonotype: A much larger clone sits a single nucleotide away, making a read error possible. The chain uses TRBV6-1 and TRBJ2-5, with D perhaps TRBD1 (5 bases). The CDR3 contains 13 residues. V lost 5 bases and J lost 3, with 10 bases in between. Germline CDR1 and CDR2: MNHNS and SASEGT. The CDR3 nucleotides are TGTGCCAGCAGTCACCGACAGAAAGAGACCCAGTACTTC. Protein product: CASSHRQKETQYF.

This clonotype was recorded many times. The rearrangement joins TRBV15 to TRBJ1-2; TRBD1 matches at 7 bases. CDR1 and CDR2 (germline): LNHNV, YYDKDF (reference sequence). The CDR3 sequence is 14 residues long. V trimming: 1 base; J trimming: 4 bases; junction bases outside the gene matches: 3. CDR3 sequence (DNA): TGTGCCACCAGCAGAGCGGACAGGTCCTATGGCTACACCTTC. This encodes CATSRADRSYGYTF. The entire variable domain, with the rest obtained from reference TRBV15 and TRBJ1-2, is as follows: DAMVIQNPRYQVTQFGKPVTLSCSQTLNHNVMYWYQQKSSQAPKLLFHYYDKDFNNEADTPDNFQSRRPNTSFCFLDIRSPGLGDTAMYLCATSRADRSYGYTFGSGTRLTVV.

Here the CDR3 DNA reads TGTGCCAGCAGTGAAATGGGGACTAGCGGGAGGGCCGGGTACGAGCAGTACTTC. It codes for CASSEMGTSGRAGYEQYF. The rearrangement uses TRBV2 and TRBJ2-7, with 16 bases identical to TRBD2. The V gene end was trimmed by 2 bases and the J gene end by 4 bases; junction bases not matched to a gene: 8. This CDR3 has 18 residues. Germline CDR1 and CDR2: SNHLY and FYNNEI.

Ten or more counts support this clonotype. V and J are TRBV27 and TRBJ2-1; D not certain. V lost 8 bases to trimming and J lost 8 bases, with 7 bases between them. In germline, CDR1 is MNHEY, CDR2 SMNVEV (reference sequence). This CDR3 has 10 amino acids. The CDR3 region has the DNA TGTGCCAGCGGTTGGGATGAGCAGTTCTTC. Its protein product is CASGWDEQFF.

The rearrangement links TRBV6-2 or TRBV6-3 to TRBJ2-7; 12 positions match TRBD1. CDR1 is MNHEY, CDR2 SVGEGT, per germline. CDR3 length: 15 amino acids. The J segment lost 3 bases and the V segment lost 5 bases, leaving 5 bases of the junction unmatched. DNA of the CDR3: TGTGCCAGCAGTCAGGGACAGGGGGCAGTCTACGAGCAGTACTTC. This sequence encodes CASSQGQGAVYEQYF.

V is TRBV11-2 and J is TRBJ2-2; the match to TRBD2 covers 8 bases. This CDR3 region has 19 residues. Germline V gene sequence: CDR1 SGHAT, CDR2 FQNNGV. J lost 3 bases, V lost 5 bases, and 17 bases had no gene match. The CDR3 is CASSTGGPGSGRDTGELFF. CDR3 sequence (DNA): TGTGCCAGCAGCACGGGAGGGCCAGGGTCGGGCAGGGACACCGGGGAGCTGTTTTTT.

This clonotype was counted many times. The V and J genes are TRBV9 and TRBJ2-3, with D tentatively TRBD2 (6 bases). Trimming removed 3 bases from V and 6 bases from J, with 17 bases in between. The CDR3 spans 15 residues. Germline lookup yields CDR1 SGDLS and CDR2 YYNGEE. The CDR3 loop is CASSASLGSTDTQYF. DNA for the CDR3: TGTGCCAGCAGCGCTAGTCTCGGGAGTACGGATACGCAGTATTTT.

This clonotype was recorded at least ten times. V usage is TRBV9 and J usage is TRBJ2-5; a weak D match, TRBD1 (6 bases). Germline loops: CDR1 SGDLS, CDR2 YYNGEE. V lost 0 bases, J lost 4 bases, and 13 bases lay in between. The CDR3 extends over 15 amino acids. As DNA, the CDR3 is TGTGCCAGCAGCGTAGGGGCGTCCAGGGGAGAGACCCAGTACTTC. The encoded protein is CASSVGASRGETQYF.

Ten or more counts support this clonotype. This chain joins TRBV7-2 and TRBJ2-5, with 7 bases that match TRBD2. This CDR3 spans 14 amino acids. Trimming took 10 bases from V and 5 from J; bases not matched to a gene: 13. Germline V gives CDR1 SGHTA, CDR2 FQGNSA. The CDR3 reads CATIRGFGGETQYF. As DNA, the CDR3 is TGTGCCACTATACGGGGGTTCGGGGGGGAGACCCAGTACTTC.

This clonotype was seen repeatedly, ten times or more. The chain is built from TRBV19 and TRBJ2-3, with D perhaps assigned TRBD1 or TRBD2 (5 bases each). Trimming removed 5 bases at V and 5 bases at J, with 17 bases between. Germline lookup yields CDR1 LNHDA and CDR2 SQIVND (reference sequence). The CDR3 is made up of 15 amino acids. The CDR3 DNA sequence: TGTGCCAGTAGTCCTCGGACGAGGGGCCGAGATACGCAGTATTTT. Its protein is CASSPRTRGRDTQYF.

At least ten counts were recorded for this clonotype. This rearrangement joins TRBV2 to TRBJ1-5, with 12 bases aligning to TRBD1. CDR1 is SNHLY and CDR2 is FYNNEI in the germline V gene. The CDR3 has 16 amino acids. J gave up 7 bases and V 0 bases, and 4 bases lay outside the gene matches. The CDR3 nucleotides read TGTGCCAGCAGTGAAGCGGGACAGGGGGCTTGGCAGCCCCAGCATTTT. It yields the protein CASSEAGQGAWQPQHF.

This clonotype was detected ten times or more. V usage is TRBV7-8 and J usage is TRBJ2-3, with 9 bases lining up with TRBD1. The V segment lost 5 bases and the J segment 5 bases; nucleotides outside the gene matches: 8. The germline CDR1 and CDR2 sequences are SGHVS and FQNEAQ. This CDR3 is 15 amino acids long. The CDR3 loop is CASSPNRGRKDTQYF. The CDR3 region has the DNA TGTGCCAGCAGCCCCAACAGGGGGCGTAAAGATACGCAGTATTTT.